Listed here are 3 T cell receptor beta chains from one sample, sequenced in a study of molecular identifiers for immune sequencing clone quantification. TCRdb fed the PCR reads into MiXCR, producing one record per CDR3 protein. The sample includes some 650,000 distinct CDR3 sequences, around 20% of them seen just once. Sequencing was done on a sample of naive CD8+ T cells from blood, with Jurkat cell RNA spiked in. Subset noted: FACS-sorted CD8+CD4-CCR7+CD45RA+ naive T cells. Receptors originate from a human donor in good health. Some libraries in this study had Jurkat cell RNA spiked in.

In this sample, this clonotype turned up many times. The rearrangement uses TRBV24-1 and TRBJ2-7, with D possibly being TRBD1 (5 bases). The V end lost 5 bases, the J end lost 4 bases, and 11 bases lay between the germline ends. The CDR3 is made up of 13 amino acids. Germline values: CDR1 KGHDR, CDR2 SFDVKD. The CDR3 DNA reads as TGTGCCACCAGTGCCCAGGGTGCTTACGAGCAGTACTTC. Amino acids: CATSAQGAYEQYF.

This clonotype was observed many times. The chain has TRBV9 and TRBJ2-7, with D possibly matching TRBD2 (6 bases). V was pared by 4 bases and J by 0 bases, with 14 bases between. Germline-derived CDR1 and CDR2 are SGDLS and YYNGEE. CDR3 length: 15 amino acids. The CDR3 DNA is TGTGCCAGCAGCCCGTACCGGGAGAGCTCCTACGAGCAGTACTTC. Protein sequence: CASSPYRESSYEQYF.

Comment on this clonotype: Mismatch with germline at one junction end may stem from a read error. The V and J genes are TRBV6-1 and TRBJ1-3; tentatively, D is TRBD1 (6 bases). This CDR3 spans 15 amino acids. The V gene's germline CDR1 is MNHNS and CDR2 SASEGT. The CDR3 region has the DNA TGTGCCAGCAAGACAGGACAGTACTCTGAAAACACCATATATTTT. Translating gives CASKTGQYSENTIYF.